The present T cell receptor (beta chain) was sequenced within a study of T cells in Graves' hyperthyroidism and ophthalmopathy (dated by TCRdb to about 2019). Regarding the complete study: Peripheral blood samples were taken at the time of initial diagnosis, prior to any treatment. TCR Vbeta CDR3 sequencing of some 140 peripheral blood samples (roughly 41 ophthalmopathy, 75 hyperthyroidism and some 17 progressor patients) is reported in the paper. In addition, the study compared T-cell repertoires in thyroid tissue and in blood from about 6 Graves' hyperthyroidism patients. The 80 to 100 discovery patients were randomly divided into training and test sets at a 7:3 ratio. Whether ophthalmopathy could be predicted prospectively was tested in an independent validation cohort made up of under 20 hyperthyroidism patients plus 17 patients who later progressed to ophthalmopathy. To identify TCR V-J signatures that set the groups apart, the researchers used a discovery cohort of 90 to 100 patients, made up of under 50 with Graves' ophthalmopathy and approximately 57 with stable Graves' hyperthyroidism. After blood sampling, hyperthyroidism patients were treated with methimazole at a starting dose of 30 mg daily, and ophthalmopathy patients were treated with high-dose intravenous methylprednisolone.

This clonotype was picked up one time. Its cognate antigen has yet to be identified. One base away there is no much larger clone; base qualities are not given. A solitary read yields weak support. TCR beta CDR3 regions were amplified from RNA transcripts. The first round of RT-PCR for the TCR CDR3 was performed with the HTBI primer set and the Qiagen OneStep RT-PCR kit. Libraries were constructed in a second round of multiplex PCR, after which size selection and purification were performed. Paired-end sequencing of the libraries was performed with 100 bp reads on an Illumina HiSeq2000. As for the original processing: SOAPnuke was used to process the raw data, removing reads that contained adapters or uncalled bases, had a mean Phred below 15, or lacked an exact match to the constant primer or identifier. COPE v1.2.5 was used to merge the high-quality paired reads, and each unique nucleotide sequence was defined as a clonotype. MiTCR v1.1 was used to align the clonotypes against IMGT TRBV, TRBD and TRBJ reference segments. Only V-J combinations with frequency above 0.0001, covering 99% to 99.2% of repertoires, were analysed. A TCS score was defined as the ratio of F50 (clonal expansion) to E x V (chaos), with BLOSUM62-based TCRdist applied between CDR3 peptides within each V-J. Welch's t-statistics and random forest reduced 514 V-J features to about 12, which were used in a naive Bayes classifier (R e1071). The public reads were reprocessed in TCRdb via fastp at Q25 and MiXCR, keeping in-frame beta chains. Rows are unified per CDR3 protein, each entry keeping the most common DNA and genes. V and J calls and clone size were set by TCRdb, not the authors. Across this sample there are about 280,000 distinct CDR3 sequences, with less than 30% seen only once. About 30% of the sample is in the top ten clones.

The hyperthyroidism patients were between 18 and 65 years old and newly diagnosed, with a disease duration of less than 2 months. Any patient with an uncontrolled infection, another autoimmune disease, pregnancy or lactation was excluded. Diagnoses were based on clinical symptoms, serum thyroxine and TRAb, thyroid ultrasound and orbital computed tomography. Blood from progressor patients was collected at the time of first diagnosis with hyperthyroidism, before any ophthalmopathy symptoms had appeared. PBMCs were separated from roughly 9.6 ml of fresh peripheral blood using Ficoll-Paque density gradient centrifugation. Progressor patients were defined as those initially diagnosed with Graves' hyperthyroidism in whom ophthalmopathy developed during follow-up. Total RNA was extracted with Trizol reagent, and quality was checked on an Agilent 2100 Bioanalyzer. The germline V gene sets CDR1 to MNHNS and CDR2 to SASEGT. The CDR3 has 15 amino acids, counting the end cysteine and phenylalanine. Only the CDR3 DNA stays, 45 bases, in frame from base 1. The germline V end is reduced by 6 bases and the J end by 2 bases; junction bases left unmatched: 7.

Here is what the overall study found, with its caveats: Sample size was not statistically predetermined, and blinding of investigators to group allocation was not performed. A model built on a 13 V-J signature distinguished ophthalmopathy from stable hyperthyroidism, reaching approximately 89% sensitivity and about 81% specificity in cross-validation and 80%/75% in testing. In validation, the model predicted progression to ophthalmopathy a median of approximately 6.3 months before onset, with about 70% sensitivity and roughly 79% specificity. Most expanded thyroid clonotypes (frequency above 0.001) were also detected in blood, suggesting blood repertoires may reflect thyroid immune responses.

The rearranged chain carries TRBV6-1 and TRBJ2-5; TRBD2 fits 9 bases in the junction. This clonotype was obtained from a man in his forties with Graves' hyperthyroidism that later progressed to Graves' ophthalmopathy. What was sequenced was blood. This receptor has the CDR3 CASSETSGQQETQYF. The DNA sequence follows: TGTGCCAGCAGCGAGACTAGCGGTCAGCAAGAGACCCAGTACTTC.